Listed below are T cell receptor beta chains from one sample, sequenced in a study of control samples from healthy donors and cancer patients. The repertoire was sequenced with immunoSEQ multiplex PCR; TCRdb's copy has only in-frame clones and lacks some. This table holds some 210,000 clones, about 90% found once. What was sequenced was blood. These receptors were obtained from a man younger than 40 in good health. Both conserved end residues are part of each CDR3. Fields, in order: CDR3 protein, CDR3 DNA, CDR3 length, J gene, V gene, clone size, D gene. D genes are given only for firm matches. Some rows mark clone size as missing; the rest say once, few, many or name a class of expanded clone.

CDR3 protein: CASSLRGQGWDEQYF; CDR3 DNA: TGCGCCAGCAGCTTACGGGGACAGGGGTGGGACGAGCAGTACTTC; CDR3 length: 15; J gene: TRBJ2-7; V gene: TRBV5-1; clone size: once; D gene: TRBD1
CDR3 protein: CASSDRVANTIYF; CDR3 DNA: TGTGCCAGCAGCGACAGGGTAGCAAACACCATATATTTT; CDR3 length: 13; J gene: TRBJ1-3; V gene: TRBV3-1/TRBV3-2; clone size: -; D gene: TRBD1
CDR3 protein: CASREGTSSYEQYF; CDR3 DNA: TGTGCCAGCAGGGAAGGGACTAGCTCCTACGAGCAGTACTTC; CDR3 length: 14; J gene: TRBJ2-7; V gene: TRBV2; clone size: -; D gene: TRBD2
CDR3 protein: CASSQDGGQSYEQYF; CDR3 DNA: TGTGCCAGCAGCCAAGACGGTGGTCAGTCCTACGAGCAGTACTTC; CDR3 length: 15; J gene: TRBJ2-7; V gene: TRBV14; clone size: -; D gene: -
CDR3 protein: CASSQGGVAQHF; CDR3 DNA: TGTGCCAGCAGCCAAGGGGGCGTCGCCCAGCATTTT; CDR3 length: 12; J gene: TRBJ1-5; V gene: TRBV3-1/TRBV3-2; clone size: -; D gene: -
CDR3 protein: CASSLGGKHRGAVF; CDR3 DNA: TGCGCCAGCAGTCTGGGAGGGAAACACCGGGGAGCTGTTTTT; CDR3 length: 14; J gene: TRBJ2-2; V gene: TRBV23-1; clone size: -; D gene: TRBD2
CDR3 protein: CASSPLGLVSTGELFF; CDR3 DNA: TGTGCCAGCTCACCTCTGGGACTAGTTTCCACCGGGGAGCTGTTTTTT; CDR3 length: 16; J gene: TRBJ2-2; V gene: TRBV18; clone size: -; D gene: TRBD2
CDR3 protein: CATSDISRGADNEQFF; CDR3 DNA: TGTGCCACCAGTGACATCTCGCGGGGGGCTGACAATGAGCAGTTCTTC; CDR3 length: 16; J gene: TRBJ2-1; V gene: TRBV24-1; clone size: -; D gene: TRBD2
CDR3 protein: CASSQGTGWNSPLHF; CDR3 DNA: TGTGCCAGCAGCCAAGGGACAGGGTGGAATTCACCCCTCCACTTT; CDR3 length: 15; J gene: TRBJ1-6; V gene: TRBV4-2; clone size: -; D gene: TRBD1
CDR3 protein: CASSGPAGATNEKLFF; CDR3 DNA: TGTGCCAGCAGCGGTCCGGCCGGGGCAACTAATGAAAAACTGTTTTTT; CDR3 length: 16; J gene: TRBJ1-4; V gene: TRBV9; clone size: -; D gene: -
CDR3 protein: CAWSGQTGNTIYF; CDR3 DNA: TGTGCCTGGAGTGGACAGACAGGAAACACCATATATTTT; CDR3 length: 13; J gene: TRBJ1-3; V gene: TRBV30; clone size: -; D gene: -
CDR3 protein: CASSLVGGNYGYTF; CDR3 DNA: TGTGCCAGCAGCTTAGTCGGGGGTAACTATGGCTACACCTTC; CDR3 length: 14; J gene: TRBJ1-2; V gene: TRBV7-2; clone size: -; D gene: -
CDR3 protein: CSVSTGLEWSEAFF; CDR3 DNA: TGCAGCGTCTCGACAGGACTAGAGTGGTCTGAAGCTTTCTTT; CDR3 length: 14; J gene: TRBJ1-1; V gene: TRBV29-1; clone size: -; D gene: -
CDR3 protein: CASSEGPHTGRTGELFF; CDR3 DNA: TGCGCCAGCAGTGAGGGCCCTCATACAGGGAGAACCGGGGAGCTGTTTTTT; CDR3 length: 17; J gene: TRBJ2-2; V gene: TRBV10-1; clone size: once; D gene: -
CDR3 protein: CASSFSTRDRHTDTQYF; CDR3 DNA: TGTGCCAGCAGTTTTTCGACCCGGGACAGACACACAGATACGCAGTATTTT; CDR3 length: 17; J gene: TRBJ2-3; V gene: TRBV6-2/TRBV6-3; clone size: -; D gene: TRBD1
CDR3 protein: CSASHPARQNQPQHF; CDR3 DNA: TGCAGTGCTAGTCATCCCGCCCGGCAGAATCAGCCCCAGCATTTT; CDR3 length: 15; J gene: TRBJ1-5; V gene: TRBV20-1; clone size: -; D gene: -
CDR3 protein: CAWSAGTGGSYEQYF; CDR3 DNA: TGTGCCTGGAGCGCCGGGACAGGGGGCTCCTACGAGCAGTACTTC; CDR3 length: 15; J gene: TRBJ2-7; V gene: TRBV30; clone size: -; D gene: TRBD1
CDR3 protein: CASSLWYSTNQPQHF; CDR3 DNA: TGTGCCAGCAGCTTATGGTACAGTACCAATCAGCCCCAGCATTTT; CDR3 length: 15; J gene: TRBJ1-5; V gene: TRBV7-2; clone size: -; D gene: -
CDR3 protein: CASSLVGGRNTEAFF; CDR3 DNA: TGCGCCAGCAGCTTGGTTGGAGGGAGGAACACTGAAGCTTTCTTT; CDR3 length: 15; J gene: TRBJ1-1; V gene: TRBV5-1; clone size: few; D gene: -
CDR3 protein: CSAILTYGYTF; CDR3 DNA: TGCAGTGCTATACTTACCTATGGCTACACCTTC; CDR3 length: 11; J gene: TRBJ1-2; V gene: TRBV20-1; clone size: -; D gene: -
CDR3 protein: CASSLSPVGGPEQFF; CDR3 DNA: TGTGCCAGCAGTTTATCTCCGGTTGGGGGGCCTGAGCAGTTCTTC; CDR3 length: 15; J gene: TRBJ2-1; V gene: TRBV27; clone size: -; D gene: -
CDR3 protein: CASTGGAKNIQYF; CDR3 DNA: TGTGCCAGCACCGGCGGAGCCAAAAACATTCAGTACTTC; CDR3 length: 13; J gene: TRBJ2-4; V gene: TRBV6-5; clone size: -; D gene: -
CDR3 protein: CASSLAKGARGNEQFF; CDR3 DNA: TGCGCCAGCAGCTTGGCCAAGGGGGCGCGTGGCAATGAGCAGTTCTTC; CDR3 length: 16; J gene: TRBJ2-1; V gene: TRBV5-1; clone size: once; D gene: TRBD1
CDR3 protein: CASSIVGARNTGELFF; CDR3 DNA: TGTGCCAGTAGTATAGTCGGGGCCAGAAACACCGGGGAGCTGTTTTTT; CDR3 length: 16; J gene: TRBJ2-2; V gene: TRBV19; clone size: -; D gene: -
CDR3 protein: CAWNLGGRTGELFF; CDR3 DNA: TGTGCCTGGAATCTCGGGGGGCGCACCGGGGAGCTGTTTTTT; CDR3 length: 14; J gene: TRBJ2-2; V gene: TRBV30; clone size: -; D gene: -
CDR3 protein: CAWRSKTGEYGYTF; CDR3 DNA: TGTGCCTGGAGGTCAAAGACAGGGGAGTATGGCTACACCTTC; CDR3 length: 14; J gene: TRBJ1-2; V gene: TRBV30; clone size: -; D gene: TRBD1
CDR3 protein: CASSQANGTVEREKLFF; CDR3 DNA: TGTGCCAGCAGCCAAGCCAACGGGACAGTCGAACGTGAAAAACTGTTTTTT; CDR3 length: 17; J gene: TRBJ1-4; V gene: TRBV3-1/TRBV3-2; clone size: -; D gene: TRBD1
CDR3 protein: CATSMGLRLAF; CDR3 DNA: TGTGCCACCAGCATGGGCCTTCGATTGGCCTTC; CDR3 length: 11; J gene: TRBJ1-2; V gene: TRBV7-9; clone size: -; D gene: -
CDR3 protein: CAWARQSSGNTIYF; CDR3 DNA: TGTGCCTGGGCCCGACAGTCCTCTGGAAACACCATATATTTT; CDR3 length: 14; J gene: TRBJ1-3; V gene: TRBV30; clone size: -; D gene: -
CDR3 protein: CATSGGGRYTDTQYF; CDR3 DNA: TGTGCCACCAGTGGCGGCGGGCGGTACACAGATACGCAGTATTTT; CDR3 length: 15; J gene: TRBJ2-3; V gene: TRBV24-1; clone size: -; D gene: -
CDR3 protein: CASSGQGTYGYTF; CDR3 DNA: TGTGCCAGCAGTGGACAGGGAACGTATGGCTACACCTTC; CDR3 length: 13; J gene: TRBJ1-2; V gene: TRBV2; clone size: -; D gene: TRBD1
CDR3 protein: CASSFGGDRAATEAFF; CDR3 DNA: TGTGCCAGCAGTTTTGGGGGGGACAGGGCGGCCACTGAAGCTTTCTTT; CDR3 length: 16; J gene: TRBJ1-1; V gene: TRBV27; clone size: -; D gene: TRBD1
CDR3 protein: CASSTGTGYGYTF; CDR3 DNA: TGCGCCAGCAGCACAGGGACTGGCTATGGCTACACCTTC; CDR3 length: 13; J gene: TRBJ1-2; V gene: TRBV5-1; clone size: -; D gene: -
CDR3 protein: CAWRGREGDNYGYTF; CDR3 DNA: TGTGCCTGGAGAGGTAGGGAGGGAGATAACTATGGCTACACCTTC; CDR3 length: 15; J gene: TRBJ1-2; V gene: TRBV30; clone size: -; D gene: -
CDR3 protein: CASATGFPYEQYF; CDR3 DNA: TGTGCCAGCGCGACAGGATTTCCGTACGAGCAGTACTTC; CDR3 length: 13; J gene: TRBJ2-7; V gene: TRBV19; clone size: few; D gene: -
CDR3 protein: CASTSRGIEDGYTF; CDR3 DNA: TGCGCCAGCACCTCCAGGGGGATAGAGGATGGCTACACCTTC; CDR3 length: 14; J gene: TRBJ1-2; V gene: TRBV5-1; clone size: -; D gene: TRBD1
CDR3 protein: CASSIGASGGKWSTDTQYF; CDR3 DNA: TGTGCCAGTAGTATAGGTGCTAGCGGGGGAAAGTGGAGCACAGATACGCAGTATTTT; CDR3 length: 19; J gene: TRBJ2-3; V gene: TRBV19; clone size: once; D gene: TRBD2
CDR3 protein: CASSFIVNTEAFF; CDR3 DNA: TGTGCCAGCAGTTTTATAGTGAACACTGAAGCTTTCTTT; CDR3 length: 13; J gene: TRBJ1-1; V gene: TRBV12-3/TRBV12-4; clone size: -; D gene: -
CDR3 protein: CASSLVTGTEAFF; CDR3 DNA: TGTGCCAGCAGCTTAGTTACCGGGACTGAAGCTTTCTTT; CDR3 length: 13; J gene: TRBJ1-1; V gene: TRBV11-3; clone size: -; D gene: -
CDR3 protein: CASSLAGGSYEQYF; CDR3 DNA: TGTGCCAGCAGCTTAGCCGGGGGGAGCTACGAGCAGTACTTC; CDR3 length: 14; J gene: TRBJ2-7; V gene: TRBV7-9; clone size: -; D gene: TRBD2
CDR3 protein: CASSPSQTGSSYNEQFF; CDR3 DNA: TGTGCCAGCTCACCTTCCCAGACAGGGAGCTCCTACAATGAGCAGTTCTTC; CDR3 length: 17; J gene: TRBJ2-1; V gene: TRBV18; clone size: -; D gene: TRBD1
CDR3 protein: CAISASLGPDTQYF; CDR3 DNA: TGTGCCATCAGTGCCTCTCTCGGCCCAGATACGCAGTATTTT; CDR3 length: 14; J gene: TRBJ2-3; V gene: TRBV10-3; clone size: -; D gene: -
CDR3 protein: CASSQREESYEQYF; CDR3 DNA: TGTGCCAGCAGCCAAAGAGAGGAAAGCTACGAGCAGTACTTC; CDR3 length: 14; J gene: TRBJ2-7; V gene: TRBV3-1/TRBV3-2; clone size: -; D gene: -
CDR3 protein: CATSRDGEGGADTQYF; CDR3 DNA: TGTGCCACCAGCAGAGATGGGGAGGGGGGAGCAGATACGCAGTATTTT; CDR3 length: 16; J gene: TRBJ2-3; V gene: TRBV15; clone size: few; D gene: -
CDR3 protein: CASSLVGNYEQYF; CDR3 DNA: TGTGCCAGCAGCTTAGTGGGCAACTACGAGCAGTACTTC; CDR3 length: 13; J gene: TRBJ2-7; V gene: TRBV7-2; clone size: -; D gene: -
CDR3 protein: CASSYMPGGRSNYGYTF; CDR3 DNA: TGTGCCAGCAGCTACATGCCTGGGGGCAGATCTAACTATGGCTACACCTTC; CDR3 length: 17; J gene: TRBJ1-2; V gene: TRBV5-6; clone size: -; D gene: -
CDR3 protein: CASSPEVAGGSTDTQYF; CDR3 DNA: TGTGCCAGCAGCCCCGAGGTAGCGGGGGGTAGCACAGATACGCAGTATTTT; CDR3 length: 17; J gene: TRBJ2-3; V gene: TRBV9; clone size: -; D gene: TRBD2
CDR3 protein: CASSRSFRGSGTEAFF; CDR3 DNA: TGTGCCAGCAGCCGATCTTTCAGGGGGTCGGGGACTGAAGCTTTCTTT; CDR3 length: 16; J gene: TRBJ1-1; V gene: TRBV14; clone size: -; D gene: TRBD1
CDR3 protein: CASSVAWGGTPLHF; CDR3 DNA: TGTGCCAGCAGCGTAGCCTGGGGGGGGACCCCCCTCCACTTT; CDR3 length: 14; J gene: TRBJ1-6; V gene: TRBV9; clone size: -; D gene: -
CDR3 protein: CASSPRTGGIFGEQYF; CDR3 DNA: TGCGCCAGCAGCCCCAGGACAGGAGGTATTTTTGGGGAGCAGTACTTC; CDR3 length: 16; J gene: TRBJ2-7; V gene: TRBV5-1; clone size: -; D gene: TRBD1
CDR3 protein: CASLAYGQGRGEQFF; CDR3 DNA: TGTGCCAGCCTTGCGTATGGACAGGGTCGGGGTGAGCAGTTCTTC; CDR3 length: 15; J gene: TRBJ2-1; V gene: TRBV7-9; clone size: -; D gene: TRBD1
CDR3 protein: CASSYAAGGDEQYF; CDR3 DNA: TGTGCCAGCAGCTATGCGGCGGGGGGGGACGAGCAGTACTTC; CDR3 length: 14; J gene: TRBJ2-7; V gene: TRBV7-9; clone size: once; D gene: TRBD2
CDR3 protein: CASRRENKVGSPLHF; CDR3 DNA: TGTGCCAGCAGAAGAGAAAATAAAGTGGGGTCACCCCTCCACTTT; CDR3 length: 15; J gene: TRBJ1-6; V gene: TRBV2; clone size: -; D gene: -
CDR3 protein: CASSEIGRNGYTF; CDR3 DNA: TGTGCCAGCAGTGAAATTGGGAGGAACGGCTACACCTTC; CDR3 length: 13; J gene: TRBJ1-2; V gene: TRBV6-1; clone size: -; D gene: -
CDR3 protein: CASITAGVRSYNEQFF; CDR3 DNA: TGTGCCAGCATCACGGCCGGGGTTCGGTCCTACAATGAGCAGTTCTTC; CDR3 length: 16; J gene: TRBJ2-1; V gene: TRBV7-8; clone size: -; D gene: -